This T cell receptor (beta chain) was documented in a study of early T cells in non-severe SARS-CoV-2 infection. In TCRdb, the 5' RACE reads were re-called with MiXCR into one record per CDR3 protein. The sample yields about 62,000 distinct CDR3 sequences, almost 9.5% seen once. The sample holds many counts of this clonotype. Germline CDR1 LGHDT, CDR2 YNNKEL (reference sequence). V gave up 4 bases and J gave up 4 bases, with 13 bases separating them. The CDR3 loop spans 14 amino acids. This sequence joins TRBV3-1 and TRBJ2-5; TRBD2 might be the D (7 bases). The source is an adult who was a healthcare worker with PCR-confirmed SARS-CoV-2 infection or an uninfected control (not recorded which). The material sequenced was whole blood. CDR3 protein: CASSPWGGRETQYF. In DNA, the CDR3 is TGTGCCAGCAGCCCTTGGGGGGGGCGAGAGACCCAGTACTTC.